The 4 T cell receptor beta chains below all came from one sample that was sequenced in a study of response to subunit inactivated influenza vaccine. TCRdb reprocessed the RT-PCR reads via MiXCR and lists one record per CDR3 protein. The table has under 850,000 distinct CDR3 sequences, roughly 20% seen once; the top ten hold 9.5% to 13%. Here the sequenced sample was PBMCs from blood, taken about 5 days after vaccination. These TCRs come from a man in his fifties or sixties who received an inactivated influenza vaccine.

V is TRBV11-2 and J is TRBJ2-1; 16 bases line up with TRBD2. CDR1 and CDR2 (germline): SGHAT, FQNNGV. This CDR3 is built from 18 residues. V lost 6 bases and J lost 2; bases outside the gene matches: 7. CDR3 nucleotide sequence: TGTGCCAGCAGACACGGGACTAGCGGGAGGGGGACCTACAATGAGCAGTTCTTC. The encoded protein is CASRHGTSGRGTYNEQFF.

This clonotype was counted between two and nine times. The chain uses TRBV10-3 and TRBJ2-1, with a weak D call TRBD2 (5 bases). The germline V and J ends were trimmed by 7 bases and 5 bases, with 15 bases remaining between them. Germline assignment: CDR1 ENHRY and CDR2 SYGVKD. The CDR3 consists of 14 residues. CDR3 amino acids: CAITAGLGNNEQFF. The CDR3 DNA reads TGTGCCATCACGGCGGGTCTGGGGAACAATGAGCAGTTCTTC.

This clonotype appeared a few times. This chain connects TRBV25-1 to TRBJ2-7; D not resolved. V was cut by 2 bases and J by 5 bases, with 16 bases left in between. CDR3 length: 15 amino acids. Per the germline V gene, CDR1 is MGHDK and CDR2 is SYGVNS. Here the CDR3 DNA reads TGTGCCAGCAGTGAAGAAGGTGGGATGTGGAACGAGCAGTACTTC. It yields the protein CASSEEGGMWNEQYF.

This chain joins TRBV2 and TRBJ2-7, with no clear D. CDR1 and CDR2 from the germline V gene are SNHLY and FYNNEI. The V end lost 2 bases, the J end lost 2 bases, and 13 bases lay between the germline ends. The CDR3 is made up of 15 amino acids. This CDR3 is CASSEFGGYTYEQYF. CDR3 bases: TGTGCCAGCAGTGAATTCGGCGGCTACACCTACGAGCAGTACTTC. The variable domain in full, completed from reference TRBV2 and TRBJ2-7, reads EPEVTQTPSHQVTQMGQEVILRCVPISNHLYFYWYRQILGQKVEFLVSFYNNEISEKSEIFDDQFSVERPDGSNFTLKIRSTKLEDSAMYFCASSEFGGYTYEQYFGPGTRLTVT.